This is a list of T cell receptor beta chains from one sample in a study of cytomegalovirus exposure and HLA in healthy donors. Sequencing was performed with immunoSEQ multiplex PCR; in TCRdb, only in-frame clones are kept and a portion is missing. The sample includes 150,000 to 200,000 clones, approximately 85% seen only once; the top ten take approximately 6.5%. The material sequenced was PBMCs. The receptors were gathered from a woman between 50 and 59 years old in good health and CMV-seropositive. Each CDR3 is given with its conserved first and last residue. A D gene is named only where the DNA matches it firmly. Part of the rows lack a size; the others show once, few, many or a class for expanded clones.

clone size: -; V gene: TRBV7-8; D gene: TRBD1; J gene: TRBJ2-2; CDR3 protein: CASSVDRDRELFF; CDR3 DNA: TGTGCCAGCAGCGTAGACAGGGACCGCGAGCTGTTTTTT
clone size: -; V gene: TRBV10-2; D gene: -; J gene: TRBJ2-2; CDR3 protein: CASTVEGGELFF; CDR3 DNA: TGCGCCAGCACTGTGGAGGGCGGGGAGCTGTTTTTT
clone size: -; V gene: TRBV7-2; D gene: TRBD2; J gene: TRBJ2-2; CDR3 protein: CASSVSGGATGELFF; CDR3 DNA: TGTGCCAGCAGCGTTAGCGGGGGGGCCACCGGGGAGCTGTTTTTT
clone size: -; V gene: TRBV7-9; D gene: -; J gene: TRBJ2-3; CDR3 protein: CASSLAGSLDTQYF; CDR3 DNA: TGTGCCAGCAGCTTAGCGGGGAGTTTAGATACGCAGTATTTT
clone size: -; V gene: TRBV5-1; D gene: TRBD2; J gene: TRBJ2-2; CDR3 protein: CASSLNSGSTGELFF; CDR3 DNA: TGCGCCAGCAGCTTGAATAGCGGGAGTACCGGGGAGCTGTTTTTT
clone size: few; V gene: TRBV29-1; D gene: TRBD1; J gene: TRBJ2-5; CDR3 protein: CSVDPGGETQYF; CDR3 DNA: TGCAGCGTTGATCCAGGGGGAGAGACCCAGTACTTC
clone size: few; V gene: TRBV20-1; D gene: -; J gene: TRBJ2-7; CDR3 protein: CSAIPDGRQYF; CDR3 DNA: TGCAGTGCCATCCCCGACGGGAGGCAGTACTTC
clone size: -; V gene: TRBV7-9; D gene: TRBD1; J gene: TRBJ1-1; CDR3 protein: CASSAGTGGMAEAFF; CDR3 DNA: TGTGCCAGCAGCGCCGGGACAGGGGGCATGGCTGAAGCTTTCTTT
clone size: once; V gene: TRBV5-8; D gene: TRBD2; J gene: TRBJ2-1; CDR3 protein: CASSFQPGLAGVEQFF; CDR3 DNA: TGTGCCAGCAGCTTCCAACCGGGACTAGCGGGAGTTGAGCAGTTCTTC
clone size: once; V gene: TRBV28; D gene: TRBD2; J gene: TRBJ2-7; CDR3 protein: CASTPGGRSYEQYF; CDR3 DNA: TGTGCCAGCACCCCGGGGGGGCGAAGCTACGAGCAGTACTTC
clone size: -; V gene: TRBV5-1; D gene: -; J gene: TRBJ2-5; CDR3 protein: CASSPSLTGASETQYF; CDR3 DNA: TGCGCCAGCAGCCCCAGTTTAACGGGAGCTTCAGAGACCCAGTACTTC
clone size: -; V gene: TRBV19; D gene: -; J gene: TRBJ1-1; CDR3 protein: CASINRAPLKEAFF; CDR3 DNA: TGTGCCAGTATTAACAGGGCTCCGCTTAAGGAAGCTTTCTTT
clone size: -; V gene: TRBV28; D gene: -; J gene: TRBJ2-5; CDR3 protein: CATRTPQETQYF; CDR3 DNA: TGTGCCACCCGGACTCCTCAAGAGACCCAGTACTTC
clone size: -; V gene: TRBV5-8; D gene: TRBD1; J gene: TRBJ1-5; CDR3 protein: CASSAPGQGSYSNQPQHF; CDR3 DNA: TGTGCCAGCAGCGCACCGGGACAGGGGTCCTATAGCAATCAGCCCCAGCATTTT
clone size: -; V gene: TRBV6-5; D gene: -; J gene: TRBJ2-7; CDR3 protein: CASSFSGSYEQYF; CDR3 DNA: TGTGCCAGCAGTTTTTCAGGGTCCTACGAGCAGTACTTC
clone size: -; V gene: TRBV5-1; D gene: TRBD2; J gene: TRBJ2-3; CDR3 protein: CASSLMSGVTDTQYF; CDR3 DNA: TGCGCCAGCAGCTTGATGAGCGGGGTCACAGATACGCAGTATTTT
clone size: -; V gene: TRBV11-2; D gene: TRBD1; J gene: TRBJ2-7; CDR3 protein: CASSLPGQASYEQYF; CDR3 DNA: TGTGCCAGCAGCTTACCGGGACAGGCATCCTACGAGCAGTACTTC
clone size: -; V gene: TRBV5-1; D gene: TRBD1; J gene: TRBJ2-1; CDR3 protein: CASSLTGAAYNEQFF; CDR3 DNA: TGCGCCAGCAGCTTGACAGGGGCGGCCTACAATGAGCAGTTCTTC
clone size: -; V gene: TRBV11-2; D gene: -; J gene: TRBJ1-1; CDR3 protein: CASSTVGQTEAFF; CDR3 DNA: TGTGCCAGCAGCACCGTCGGACAGACTGAAGCTTTCTTT
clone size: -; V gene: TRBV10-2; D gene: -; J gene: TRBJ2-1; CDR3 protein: CASSEQAGGSYNEQFF; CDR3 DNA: TGCGCCAGCAGTGAACAAGCAGGAGGCTCCTACAATGAGCAGTTCTTC
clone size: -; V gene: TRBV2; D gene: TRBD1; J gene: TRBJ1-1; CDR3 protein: CASSGRQGRAEAFF; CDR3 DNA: TGTGCCAGCAGTGGGAGACAGGGAAGGGCTGAAGCTTTCTTT
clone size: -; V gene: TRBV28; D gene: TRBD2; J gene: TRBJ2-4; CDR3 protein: CASTLRGGRTSQYF; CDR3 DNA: TGTGCCAGCACTCTCCGGGGGGGGCGAACCAGTCAGTACTTC
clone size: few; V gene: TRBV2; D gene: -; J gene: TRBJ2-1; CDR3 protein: CASRDYGLYNEQFF; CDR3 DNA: TGTGCCAGCAGGGACTACGGACTTTACAATGAGCAGTTCTTC
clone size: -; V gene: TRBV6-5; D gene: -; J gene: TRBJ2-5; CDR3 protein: CASSYGRGTQYF; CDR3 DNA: TGTGCCAGCAGTTACGGCAGGGGGACCCAGTACTTC
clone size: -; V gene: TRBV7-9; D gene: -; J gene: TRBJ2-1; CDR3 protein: CSSSLASWSSYNEQFF; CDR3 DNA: TGTTCCAGCAGCTTAGCGTCGTGGAGCTCCTACAATGAGCAGTTCTTC
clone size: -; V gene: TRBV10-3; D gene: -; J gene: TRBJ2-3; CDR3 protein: CAISLRDSTDTQYF; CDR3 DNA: TGTGCCATCAGCCTCCGGGACTCCACAGATACGCAGTATTTT
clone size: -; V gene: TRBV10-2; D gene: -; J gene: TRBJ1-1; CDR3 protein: CASSEAAWGGANTEAFF; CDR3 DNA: TGCGCCAGCAGTGAAGCCGCATGGGGGGGGGCAAACACTGAAGCTTTCTTT
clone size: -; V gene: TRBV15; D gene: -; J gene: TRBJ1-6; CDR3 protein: CATSPGPRGWDNSPLHF; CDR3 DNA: TGTGCCACCAGCCCCGGCCCGCGGGGTTGGGATAATTCACCCCTCCACTTT
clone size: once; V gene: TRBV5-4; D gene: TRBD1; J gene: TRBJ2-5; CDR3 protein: CASSRQGEETQYF; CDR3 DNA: TGTGCCAGCAGCCGACAGGGGGAAGAGACCCAGTACTTC
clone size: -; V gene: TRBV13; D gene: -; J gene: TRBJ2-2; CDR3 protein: CASSQGLSTGELFF; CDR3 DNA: TGTGCCAGCAGCCAAGGACTCAGCACCGGGGAGCTGTTTTTT
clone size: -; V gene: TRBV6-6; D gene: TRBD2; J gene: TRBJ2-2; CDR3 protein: CASSASGGGELFF; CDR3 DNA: TGTGCCAGCAGTGCCTCGGGGGGCGGGGAGCTGTTTTTT